This T cell receptor (beta chain) is drawn from a study of cytomegalovirus exposure and HLA in healthy donors. This PCR relied on a set of 60 Vbeta primers and 13 Jbeta primers. The assay was immunoSEQ multiplex PCR, and TCRdb's table has in-frame clones only and misses some. The data hold around 150,000 clones, with around 80% observed a single time. The sample was PBMCs. The source is a male donor in good health and CMV-seropositive.

In DNA form, the CDR3 reads TGTGCCAGCAGCCTTGGCGGGGTTTACTCCTACGAGCAGTACTTC. It is translated as CASSLGGVYSYEQYF. The chain couples TRBV9 to TRBJ2-7; D perhaps matches TRBD2 (6 bases). The V and J ends lost 4 bases and 0 bases respectively, with 14 bases between them. The CDR3 totals 15 residues. Germline V gene sequence: CDR1 SGDLS, CDR2 YYNGEE.